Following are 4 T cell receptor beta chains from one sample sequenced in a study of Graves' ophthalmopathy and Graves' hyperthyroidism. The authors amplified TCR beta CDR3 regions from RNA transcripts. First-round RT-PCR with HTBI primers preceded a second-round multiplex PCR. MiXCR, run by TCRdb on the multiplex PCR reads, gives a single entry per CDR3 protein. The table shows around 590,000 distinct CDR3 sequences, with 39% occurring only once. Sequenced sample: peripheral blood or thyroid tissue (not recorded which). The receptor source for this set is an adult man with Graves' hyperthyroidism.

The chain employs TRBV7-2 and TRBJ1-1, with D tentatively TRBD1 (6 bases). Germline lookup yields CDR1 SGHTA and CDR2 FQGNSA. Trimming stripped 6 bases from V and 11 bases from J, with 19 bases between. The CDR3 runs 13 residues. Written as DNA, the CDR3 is TGTGCCAGCAGAACCGAGGGGGTTACGCCGGCTTTCTTT. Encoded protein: CASRTEGVTPAFF. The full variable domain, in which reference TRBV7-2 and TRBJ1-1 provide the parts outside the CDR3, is GAGVSQSPSNKVTEKGKDVELRCDPISGHTALYWYRQSLGQGLEFLIYFQGNSAPDKSGLPSDRFSAERTGGSVSTLTIQRTQQEDSAVYLCASRTEGVTPAFFGQGTRLTVV.

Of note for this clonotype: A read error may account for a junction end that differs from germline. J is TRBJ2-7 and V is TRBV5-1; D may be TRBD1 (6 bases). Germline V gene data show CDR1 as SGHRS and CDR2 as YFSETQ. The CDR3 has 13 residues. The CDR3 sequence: CASSYIQGYGQYF. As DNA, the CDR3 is TGCGCCAGCAGCTACATACAGGGCTACGGGCAGTACTTC.

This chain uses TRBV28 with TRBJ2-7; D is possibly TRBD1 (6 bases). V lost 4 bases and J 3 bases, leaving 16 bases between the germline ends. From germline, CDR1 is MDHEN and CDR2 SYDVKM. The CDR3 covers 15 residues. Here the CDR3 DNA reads TGTGCCAGCAGTTCTCAGGGGAGAAGGGGCTACGAGCAGTACTTC. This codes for CASSSQGRRGYEQYF.

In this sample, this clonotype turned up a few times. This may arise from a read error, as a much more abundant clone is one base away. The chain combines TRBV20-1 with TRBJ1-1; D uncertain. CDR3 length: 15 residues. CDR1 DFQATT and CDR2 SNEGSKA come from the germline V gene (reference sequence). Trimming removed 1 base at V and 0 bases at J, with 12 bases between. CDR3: CSARGQRPLNTEAFF. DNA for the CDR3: TGCAGTGCTAGAGGTCAAAGACCCTTGAACACTGAAGCTTTCTTT.